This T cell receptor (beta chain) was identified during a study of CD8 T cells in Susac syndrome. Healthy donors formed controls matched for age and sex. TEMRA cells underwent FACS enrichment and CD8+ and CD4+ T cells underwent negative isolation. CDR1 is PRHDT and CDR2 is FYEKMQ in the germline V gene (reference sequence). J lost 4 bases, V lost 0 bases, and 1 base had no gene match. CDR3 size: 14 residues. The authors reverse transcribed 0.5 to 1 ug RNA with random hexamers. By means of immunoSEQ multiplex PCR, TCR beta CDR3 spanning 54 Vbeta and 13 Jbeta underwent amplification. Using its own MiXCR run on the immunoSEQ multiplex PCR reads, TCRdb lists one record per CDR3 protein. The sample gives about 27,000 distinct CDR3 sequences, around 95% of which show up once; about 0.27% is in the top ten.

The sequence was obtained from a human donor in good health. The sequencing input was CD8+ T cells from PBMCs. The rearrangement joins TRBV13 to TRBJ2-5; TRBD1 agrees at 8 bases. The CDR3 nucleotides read TGTGCCAGCAGCTTAGGAACAGGGGGAGAGACCCAGTACTTC. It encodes CASSLGTGGETQYF.